The subject of this entry is one T cell receptor beta chain. Its antigen is not known. These data belong to a study of beta chain features in type 1 diabetes. The wider study: Analysis included 95 million to 140 million sorted cells drawn from all samples.

With 1 base clipped from V and 5 bases from J, the junction kept 4 bases outside the gene matches. Germline CDR1 is SGHRS and CDR2 is YFSETQ. The CDR3 has 15 amino acids. cDNA synthesis used the whole RNA isolate, giving expressed TCRB sequences. TCRdb keeps only in-frame clones here, not all; method: immunoSEQ multiplex PCR. This repertoire shows about 260,000 clones, roughly 22% found once; its top ten account for approximately 0.029%. Overall study results and limits: For cells with high TCR expression, cDNA sequencing could yield over-representation. A potential influence of HLA type upon TCRB rearrangement remained unresolved herein. TCRB CDR3s from Type 1 diabetes patients were moderately but significantly shorter in all four CD4+ subsets.

Based on CD45RO/CCR7/CD25/CD127/CD95/CD27, CD4+ regulatory, stem cell-like memory, naive and central memory cells were sorted. The sequenced sample was naive CD4+ T cells from blood. The chain links TRBV5-1 to TRBJ2-2; 8 nucleotides agree with TRBD2. The clonotype was recovered from a woman in her 40s with type 1 diabetes. The CDR3 nucleotides are TGCGCCAGCAGCTTGCCGGGACTAGAAACCGGGGAGCTGTTTTTT. Its translation is CASSLPGLETGELFF.